The rows below give T cell receptor beta chains drawn from one sample of a study of CD8+CD57+ T cells in acquired aplastic anemia. TCRdb used MiXCR to reprocess the reads, holding one entry per CDR3 protein. The data show around 400,000 distinct CDR3 sequences, about 70% seen once. What was sequenced was sorted CD4+, CD8+, or CD8+CD57+ T cells (not recorded which) from PBMCs. Source of these receptors: a human donor in good health, serving as a control. The CDR3 runs from the conserved cysteine through the conserved F or W. The D gene is left open where the match is weak. Expanded clones are given a class, and other clones once, few, many or no size at all.

j_call	d_call	v_call	clone_size	cdr3_nt	cdr3_aa
TRBJ1-4	.	TRBV2	.	TGTGCCACCGTTTGGGAAAAACTGTTTTTT	CATVWEKLFF
TRBJ2-2	.	TRBV7-2	.	TGTGCCAGCAGCCGAAAAGGGAGCACAGACAACGAGGAGCTGTTTTTT	CASSRKGSTDNEELFF
TRBJ2-7	.	TRBV2	.	TGTGCTAGCAGGGCCCAGGGGATCTCCTACGAGCAGTACTTC	CASRAQGISYEQYF
TRBJ1-2	.	TRBV7-2	many	TGTGCCAGCAGCTTACTTTCTAACTATGGCTACACCTTC	CASSLLSNYGYTF
TRBJ1-1	.	TRBV7-3	.	TGTGCCAGCAGCTCCGACGTGAGTACAGCGAACACTGAAGCTTTCTTT	CASSSDVSTANTEAFF
TRBJ1-6	.	TRBV10-3	.	TGTGCCATCGGTGGTTATAATTCACCCCTCCACTTT	CAIGGYNSPLHF
TRBJ2-7	.	TRBV19	many	TGTGCCAGTAGTTTTCCCGGCCCCTACGAGCAGTACTTC	CASSFPGPYEQYF
TRBJ1-6	.	TRBV7-9	once	TGTGCCAGCAGCCACGAAACGCTCGAGACCCAGACCCTCCACTTT	CASSHETLETQTLHF
TRBJ1-2	.	TRBV5-6	.	TGTGCCAGCAGCTTGGGGCTCAGTAACTATGGCTACACCTTC	CASSLGLSNYGYTF
TRBJ2-3	TRBD1	TRBV24-1	.	TGTGCCACCAGTGAGAGCTCGGGACAGGCCACAGATACGCAGTATTTT	CATSESSGQATDTQYF
TRBJ1-2	.	TRBV7-2	.	TGTGCCAGCAGCCTGTCTGACGGAGACTATGGCTACACCTTC	CASSLSDGDYGYTF
TRBJ2-7	.	TRBV5-4	.	TGCGCCAGCAGCCAAGGGGACGGCTTGAGCTCCTACGAGCAGTACTTC	CASSQGDGLSSYEQYF
TRBJ1-1	.	TRBV2	.	TGTGCCAGCAGGGGGGGGCAGGCAAACACTGAAGCGTTCTTT	CASRGGQANTEAFF
TRBJ2-2	TRBD2	TRBV19	.	TGTGCCAGTAGTTCAACCGGGACTAGCGGGGGGGCCGGGGAGCTGTTTTTT	CASSSTGTSGGAGELFF
TRBJ2-1	.	TRBV7-9	.	.	CASSLEPAEQYFGFF
TRBJ1-1	.	TRBV2	.	TGTGCCAGCAGATTGAGGGGCACTGAAGCTTTCTTT	CASRLRGTEAFF
TRBJ1-3	.	TRBV10-3	few	TGTGCCATCAGTGAATCCAGAAACACCATATATTTT	CAISESRNTIYF
TRBJ2-2	.	TRBV20-1	.	TGCAGTGCTAGAAAGGAGTCTCCGGGCACCGGGGAGCTGTTTTTT	CSARKESPGTGELFF
TRBJ1-6	TRBD1	TRBV20-1	few	TGTAGTGCTAGGGATCACAGGGGAGTTAATTCACCCCTCCACTTT	CSARDHRGVNSPLHF
TRBJ1-5	.	TRBV5-1	.	TGTGCCAGTAGCACGGTCTGGAGTACCAATCAGCCCCAGCATTTT	CASSTVWSTNQPQHF
TRBJ2-7	.	TRBV5-1	.	TGCGCCAGCAGCTGCGCCCGGGCTGTCTATCCTTCCTACGAGCAGTACTTC	CASSCARAVYPSYEQYF
TRBJ2-7	.	TRBV9	.	TGTGCCAGCAGCGAAGGGGGGACTGACGGCACGGAGAAGTACTTC	CASSEGGTDGTEKYF
TRBJ2-3	.	TRBV19	.	TGTGCCAGTAGTATTTCCCAGAACGCGGTGACGCAGTATTTT	CASSISQNAVTQYF
TRBJ2-6	.	TRBV7-9	many	TGTGCCAGCAGCTTAGCCTCGGACGGGATCTCGCGCTCTGGGGCCAACGTCCTGACTTTC	CASSLASDGISRSGANVLTF
TRBJ1-1	.	TRBV6-6	many	TGTGCCACCATAGACAGGACGAATACTGAAGCTTTCTTT	CATIDRTNTEAFF
TRBJ2-1	.	TRBV19	.	TGTGCTGTTGGGTATGAGCAGTTCTTC	CAVGYEQFF
TRBJ2-5	.	TRBV7-2	.	TGTGCCAGCAGTGTTCGGGCAGAGACCCAGTACTTC	CASSVRAETQYF
TRBJ2-7	.	TRBV15	.	TGTGCCACCAGAGACCAAGGGGGCTACGAGCAGTACTTC	CATRDQGGYEQYF
TRBJ1-2	.	TRBV13	.	TGTGCCAGCAGCTTAGGGGAGGAAACTCACTATGGCTACACCTTC	CASSLGEETHYGYTF
TRBJ1-6	.	TRBV5-5	.	TGTGCCAGCAACTTGCCACAGGAAAATAATTCACCCCTCCACTTT	CASNLPQENNSPLHF
TRBJ1-2	TRBD1	TRBV9	.	TGTGCCAGCAGCGTAGCGACAGGGTGCAATGAGCAGTCCTTC	CASSVATGCNEQSF